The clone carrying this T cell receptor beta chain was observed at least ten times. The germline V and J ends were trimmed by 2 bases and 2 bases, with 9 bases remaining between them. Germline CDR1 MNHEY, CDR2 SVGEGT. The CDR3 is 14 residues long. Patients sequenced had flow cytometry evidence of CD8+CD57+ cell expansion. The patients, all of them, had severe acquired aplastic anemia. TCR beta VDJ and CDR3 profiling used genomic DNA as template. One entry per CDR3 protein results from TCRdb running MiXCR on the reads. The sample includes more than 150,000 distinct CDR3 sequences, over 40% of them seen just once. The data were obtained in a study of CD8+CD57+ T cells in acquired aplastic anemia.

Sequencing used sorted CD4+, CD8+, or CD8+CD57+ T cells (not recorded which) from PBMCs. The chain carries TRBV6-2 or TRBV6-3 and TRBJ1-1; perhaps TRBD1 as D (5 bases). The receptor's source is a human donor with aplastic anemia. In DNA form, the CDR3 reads TGTGCCAGCAGTTACCGCCAGGGTAACACTGAAGCTTTCTTT. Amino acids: CASSYRQGNTEAFF.